One sample yielded the 24 T cell receptor beta chains listed below, sequenced in a study of vaccination effects on CD4 cells after COVID-19. The data were produced by immunoSEQ multiplex PCR, yet TCRdb's version contains in-frame clones alone and is incomplete. The data hold around 69,000 clones, with 65% to 80% observed a single time. No antigen has been identified for these receptors. Following culture for nine to ten days, CD4+ T cells were isolated. Participants completed two doses of the BNT162b2 or mRNA-1273 vaccine. The sequenced sample was CD4+ T cells from PBMCs cultured without peptide, obtained after COVID-19 vaccination. The receptors come from a human donor who received a COVID-19 vaccine.

The chain employs TRBV7-2 and TRBJ2-5; no definite D call. The CDR3 is 14 amino acids. Germline V gene lookup returns CDR1 SGHTA and CDR2 FQGNSA. Between the trimmed V and J ends, which lost 2 bases and 0 bases, there was a span of 7 bases. The CDR3 DNA reads as TGTGCCAGCAGCTTAAGACGGAACCAAGAGACCCAGTACTTC. This encodes CASSLRRNQETQYF.

The rearrangement links TRBV2 to TRBJ1-5; D gene ambiguous. Trimming removed 4 bases from V and 5 bases from J, with 12 bases in between. Germline V lookup: CDR1 SNHLY, CDR2 FYNNEI. The CDR3 extends over 14 amino acids. The CDR3, as DNA: TGTGCCAGCAGTGTTTCTATCGGGGATCAGCCCCAGCATTTT. This translates into CASSVSIGDQPQHF.

The rearrangement uses TRBV10-2 and TRBJ2-1; D is possibly TRBD1 (5 bases). This CDR3 spans 14 amino acids. Germline V CDR1 and CDR2: WSHSY, SAAADI. The V end was cut by 6 bases, the J end by 0 bases, with 9 bases between. The CDR3 region is CASSDRASYNEQFF. CDR3 in DNA: TGCGCCAGCAGCGACAGAGCCTCCTACAATGAGCAGTTCTTC.

The V call is TRBV18, the J call TRBJ2-3; 13 bases are shared with TRBD2. The ends lost 3 bases at V and 4 bases at J; junction bases unmatched: 7. The CDR3 is 17 residues long. From germline, CDR1 is KGHSH and CDR2 LQKENI. CDR3 nucleotide sequence: TGTGCCAGCTCACCTCGACTAGCGGGGGGCCCGGCAGATACGCAGTATTTT. Residues: CASSPRLAGGPADTQYF.

The chain links TRBV6-4 to TRBJ1-6, with D maybe TRBD1 (6 bases). The CDR3 spans 14 residues. Germline CDR1 MRHNA, CDR2 SNTAGT. The ends were cut back, 6 bases at V and 10 bases at J, with 16 bases in the middle. The DNA of the CDR3 is TGTGCCAGCAGCCCCGGAGGGGGAGGATCACCCCTCCACTTT. Translated, it gives CASSPGGGGSPLHF.

The sample holds one count of this clone. This chain connects TRBV6-6 to TRBJ1-4; no clear D gene. CDR3 size: 16 residues. Per the germline V gene, CDR1 is MNHNY and CDR2 is SVGAGI (reference sequence). Trimming took 2 bases from V and 7 from J, leaving 17 bases between them. The CDR3 DNA sequence: TGTGCCAGCAGTTACGGAGGCGTGGGCCCCGGTGAAAAACTGTTTTTT. Its protein is CASSYGGVGPGEKLFF.

This chain links TRBV5-4 with TRBJ2-5, with TRBD1 matching over 7 bases. This CDR3 spans 14 amino acids. Germline V gives CDR1 SGHNT, CDR2 YYREEE (reference sequence). The V gene end was trimmed by 7 bases and the J gene end by 5 bases; junction bases not matched to a gene: 11. CDR3 nucleotide sequence: TGTGCCAGCTCCGACCCCCAGGGGGTGGAGACCCAGTACTTC. It yields the protein CASSDPQGVETQYF.

V usage is TRBV7-3 and J usage is TRBJ2-1; D tentatively fits TRBD1 or TRBD2 (6 bases each). Germline CDR1 SGHTA, CDR2 FQGTGA. This CDR3 is 14 amino acids long. V was clipped by 1 base and J by 8 bases, with 12 bases between them. The CDR3 DNA reads TGTGCCAGCAGCTTAAGGGGGGCCTTGGATGAGCAGTTCTTC. It specifies CASSLRGALDEQFF.

The genes are TRBV29-1 and TRBJ1-1; D is undetermined. Germline V gene sequence: CDR1 SQVTM, CDR2 ANQGSEA. The V gene lost 8 bases and the J gene lost 3 bases, with 19 bases spanning the gap. The CDR3 has 14 residues. CDR3 sequence (DNA): TGCAGCTCGCGGGATCGGGGAGGGTACACTGAAGCTTTCTTT. Amino acid sequence: CSSRDRGGYTEAFF.

The genes are TRBV6-5 and TRBJ1-4; D unclear. Germline loops: CDR1 MNHEY, CDR2 SVGAGI. Between the trimmed V and J ends, which lost 6 bases and 7 bases, there was a span of 15 bases. The CDR3 extends over 14 amino acids. CDR3 sequence: CASSHRAPGEKLFF. CDR3 in DNA: TGTGCCAGCAGCCACCGGGCCCCAGGTGAAAAACTGTTTTTT.

This sequence joins TRBV10-1 and TRBJ1-6, with D perhaps matching TRBD1 (6 bases). The germline V and J ends were trimmed by 4 bases and 10 bases, with 17 bases remaining between them. CDR1 and CDR2 (germline): WNHNN, SYGVQD (reference sequence). The CDR3 covers 15 residues. CDR3 loop: CASSARGRGISPLHF. The CDR3 DNA reads TGCGCCAGCAGTGCCCGGGGCAGGGGCATCTCACCCCTCCACTTT.

This chain links TRBV10-1 with TRBJ2-1; TRBD2 is a possible D gene (5 bases). The CDR3 totals 14 residues. Per the germline V gene, CDR1 is WNHNN and CDR2 is SYGVQD (reference sequence). Trimming removed 4 bases from V and 9 bases from J, with 16 bases in between. The DNA of the CDR3 is TGCGCCAGCAGTGCAGGACTCCGGTTGAGTGAGCAGTTCTTC. Amino acids: CASSAGLRLSEQFF.

The rearrangement links TRBV2 to TRBJ2-5; 7 positions agree with TRBD1. Unmatched junction bases numbered 2, after V lost 5 bases and J lost 2 bases. Per germline, CDR1 SNHLY and CDR2 FYNNEI. The CDR3 is 13 amino acids. CDR3: CASSRDRQETQYF. The CDR3 DNA sequence: TGTGCCAGCAGTCGGGACAGACAAGAGACCCAGTACTTC.

The CDR3 reads CASSTRLGLNEKLFF. The CDR3 DNA sequence: TGTGCCAGCAGTACGCGACTGGGGCTCAATGAAAAACTGTTTTTT. The rearrangement uses TRBV25-1 and TRBJ1-4; a weak D match, TRBD1 (5 bases). Germline CDR1 MGHDK, CDR2 SYGVNS. The CDR3 consists of 15 residues. The ends were cut back, 5 bases at V and 5 bases at J, with 15 bases in the middle. Supplemented by reference TRBV25-1 and TRBJ1-4, the full variable domain reads EADIYQTPRYLVIGTGKKITLECSQTMGHDKMYWYQQDPGMELHLIHYSYGVNSTEKGDLSSESTVSRIRTEHFPLTLESARPSHTSQYLCASSTRLGLNEKLFFGSGTQLSVL.

The chain employs TRBV7-2 and TRBJ2-3; D possibly corresponds to TRBD1 (5 bases). V lost 2 bases and J lost 2, with 11 bases in between. The CDR3 is 15 amino acids. Germline loops: CDR1 SGHTA, CDR2 FQGNSA. The CDR3 bases are TGTGCCAGCAGCTTATCAGGGCAACCCACAGATACGCAGTATTTT. Amino acids: CASSLSGQPTDTQYF.

This chain connects TRBV11-2 to TRBJ2-2; 10 positions agree with TRBD1. The CDR3 extends over 16 amino acids. V was pared by 5 bases and J by 3 bases, with 6 bases of the junction left unmatched. Looked up from germline, CDR1 is SGHAT and CDR2 is FQNNGV. The CDR3 bases are TGTGCCAGCAGCCGAGACAGGGGGCGCGACACCGGGGAGCTGTTTTTT. The encoded protein is CASSRDRGRDTGELFF.

The chain links TRBV12-5 to TRBJ1-2; TRBD1 aligns across 7 bases. The CDR3 extends over 16 amino acids. Germline V gene lookup returns CDR1 LGHNT and CDR2 FRNRAP. J was trimmed by 4 bases and V by 4 bases; bases with no gene match: 12. CDR3 in DNA: TGTGCTAGTGGTTCTGAAACAGGGGACGAGGTCTATGGCTACACCTTC. As protein: CASGSETGDEVYGYTF.

This rearrangement joins TRBV3-1 (or the pseudogene TRBV3-2) to TRBJ2-5, with D tentatively TRBD1 (6 bases). CDR1 is LGHDT and CDR2 is YNNKEL in the germline V gene (reference sequence). This CDR3 spans 16 amino acids. Trimming removed 4 bases at V and 4 bases at J, with 19 bases between. CDR3 sequence (DNA): TGTGCCAGCAGCCGCACAAATACAGGGCTGGGAGAGACCCAGTACTTC. Translation: CASSRTNTGLGETQYF.

This chain's CDR3 is CASSTRTGGRDTQYF. The CDR3 nucleotides are TGTGCCAGCAGCACCCGGACAGGGGGCAGAGATACGCAGTATTTT. The rearrangement uses TRBV7-2 and TRBJ2-3; 11 nucleotides line up with TRBD1. Unmatched junction bases numbered 6, after V lost 5 bases and J lost 5 bases. Germline CDR1 reads SGHTA; CDR2 reads FQGNSA. This CDR3 comprises 15 residues.

The V call is TRBV30, the J call TRBJ2-3; D not resolved. Looked up from germline, CDR1 is GTSNPN and CDR2 is SVGIG (reference sequence). V lost 2 bases and J lost 0, with 6 bases in between. This CDR3 spans 13 amino acids. The chain's CDR3 is CAWSQQSTDTQYF. As DNA, the CDR3 is TGTGCCTGGAGTCAACAAAGCACAGATACGCAGTATTTT.

V usage is TRBV19 and J usage is TRBJ1-2; 11 bases align to TRBD1. Unmatched junction bases numbered 13, after V lost 6 bases and J lost 4 bases. The germline CDR1 and CDR2 sequences are LNHDA and SQIVND (reference sequence). The CDR3 runs 17 residues. CDR3 sequence: CASSLGTGGKGPYGYTF. As DNA, the CDR3 is TGTGCCAGTAGCCTCGGGACAGGGGGGAAGGGACCCTATGGCTACACCTTC.

This sequence joins TRBV24-1 and TRBJ2-1; the D gene is possibly TRBD2 (7 bases). V was shortened by 3 bases and J by 8 bases, with 19 bases between the two germline ends. The CDR3 sequence is 16 residues long. Germline V gene lookup returns CDR1 KGHDR and CDR2 SFDVKD. The CDR3 reads CATSDMRGGELDEQFF. The CDR3 bases are TGTGCCACCAGTGATATGAGAGGGGGGGAGTTGGATGAGCAGTTCTTC.

Here the CDR3 DNA reads TGTGCCAGCAGTGAAAAACCCGTCGGACTAGCGGGGGGGTCCACCTACAATGAGCAGTTCTTC. Residues: CASSEKPVGLAGGSTYNEQFF. The chain employs TRBV6-1 and TRBJ2-1, with 15 bases lining up with TRBD2. CDR3 length equals 21 residues. The V gene end was trimmed by 2 bases and the J gene end by 2 bases; junction bases not matched to a gene: 13. Germline CDR1 is MNHNS and CDR2 is SASEGT.

This clone has just a few counts. At the DNA level, this CDR3 is encoded by other sequences in the same sample as well. The V call is TRBV5-1, the J call TRBJ1-1; a possible D gene is TRBD1 (5 bases). The V end lost 4 bases, the J end lost 1 base, and 11 bases lay between the germline ends. CDR3 length equals 14 residues. The germline V gene encodes CDR1 SGHRS and CDR2 YFSETQ. CDR3 sequence reads: CASSPGTGNTEAFF. CDR3 coding DNA: TGCGCCAGCAGCCCCGGGACGGGGAACACTGAAGCTTTCTTT.